The 30 T cell receptor beta chains presented below share a single source sample, sequenced in a study of blood T cell repertoires in COVID-19. The data were produced by immunoSEQ multiplex PCR, yet TCRdb's version contains in-frame clones alone and is incomplete. Among 200,000 to 300,000 clones listed, around 86% were seen once. The sequenced sample was PBMCs or T cells enriched from blood (not recorded which). The receptors were gathered from a woman in her thirties or forties with acute COVID-19.

The V gene is TRBV15, the J gene TRBJ1-3; 7 bases agree with TRBD1. Germline loops: CDR1 LNHNV, CDR2 YYDKDF (reference sequence). The CDR3 has 16 amino acids. Trimming cost V 7 bases and J 3 bases; bases outside gene matches: 12. The CDR3 protein is CATTSGGPGGGNTIYF. CDR3 DNA: TGTGCCACCACCTCGGGGGGGCCAGGGGGTGGAAACACCATATATTTT.

This clone was seen only once. The rearrangement joins TRBV7-9 to TRBJ2-5; weak D call: TRBD2 (5 bases). Germline-derived CDR1 and CDR2 are SEHNR and FQNEAQ (reference sequence). V dropped 6 bases and J dropped 5 bases, with 13 bases sitting between them. This CDR3 has 13 amino acids. CDR3 DNA sequence: TGTGCCAGCAGGAGGGCGGAGGAGGAGACCCAGTACTTC. The encoded protein is CASRRAEEETQYF.

CDR3: CASSEDSQPQHF. CDR3 sequence (DNA): TGCGCCAGCAGTGAAGACAGTCAGCCCCAGCATTTT. The V call is TRBV10-2, the J call TRBJ1-5; D may be TRBD1 (5 bases). V was clipped by 3 bases and J by 6 bases, with 6 bases between them. The CDR3 contains 12 residues. The germline V gene encodes CDR1 WSHSY and CDR2 SAAADI.

The chain links TRBV5-1 to TRBJ2-1; a weak D match, TRBD2 (5 bases). CDR1 and CDR2 from the germline V gene are SGHRS and YFSETQ. V dropped 2 bases and J dropped 15 bases, with 12 bases sitting between them. This CDR3 has 11 residues. CDR3 DNA: TGCGCCAGCAGCTTCGGACTTATCCTGTTCTTC. Protein sequence: CASSFGLILFF.

This chain connects TRBV5-1 to TRBJ2-7, with 9 bases that match TRBD2. The CDR3 consists of 15 residues. CDR1 is SGHRS, CDR2 YFSETQ, per germline. The V segment lost 2 bases and the J segment 4 bases; nucleotides outside the gene matches: 7. The CDR3 DNA reads TGCGCCAGCAGCTTAACGACTAGCGGACCTTACGAGCAGTACTTC. Its protein product is CASSLTTSGPYEQYF.

The rearrangement links TRBV25-1 to TRBJ2-3; 11 bases match TRBD2. The V segment lost 5 bases and the J segment 7 bases; nucleotides outside the gene matches: 5. The germline CDR1 and CDR2 sequences are MGHDK and SYGVNS. The CDR3 sequence is 14 residues long. CDR3 sequence: CASSTLAGGYTQYF. The CDR3 nucleotides read TGTGCCAGCAGTACCCTAGCGGGAGGATATACGCAGTATTTT.

The V and J genes are TRBV5-4 and TRBJ2-5; a possible D gene is TRBD1 (6 bases). CDR3 size: 15 residues. CDR1 SGHNT and CDR2 YYREEE come from the germline V gene (reference sequence). Trimming shortened V by 0 bases and J by 5 bases, and 14 bases separated the two germline ends. CDR3 amino acids: CASSLVGTKGETQYF. The CDR3 DNA sequence: TGTGCCAGCAGCTTGGTCGGGACAAAAGGGGAGACCCAGTACTTC.

The rearrangement uses TRBV25-1 and TRBJ2-2; no firm D call. V lost 5 bases and J lost 5, with 15 bases in between. The CDR3 runs to 15 residues. CDR1 and CDR2 from the germline V gene are MGHDK and SYGVNS. The CDR3 here is CASSKTRSGTGELFF. Here the CDR3 DNA reads TGTGCCAGCAGTAAAACCCGGTCGGGTACCGGGGAGCTGTTTTTT. The full variable domain, completed using reference TRBV25-1 and TRBJ2-2, is EADIYQTPRYLVIGTGKKITLECSQTMGHDKMYWYQQDPGMELHLIHYSYGVNSTEKGDLSSESTVSRIRTEHFPLTLESARPSHTSQYLCASSKTRSGTGELFFGEGSRLTVL.

V and J are TRBV7-8 and TRBJ1-5; weak D call: TRBD1 (5 bases). V was clipped by 6 bases and J by 4 bases, with 13 bases between them. Germline CDR1 is SGHVS and CDR2 is FQNEAQ. CDR3 size: 14 residues. The CDR3, as DNA: TGTGCCAGCAGACCGACAGTGGGGAATCAGCCCCAGCATTTT. It is translated as CASRPTVGNQPQHF.

J is TRBJ2-3 and V is TRBV4-1, with 8 nucleotides matching TRBD1. The CDR3 is 15 amino acids. J was trimmed by 10 bases and V by 0 bases; bases with no gene match: 9. Germline CDR1 is MGHRA and CDR2 is YSYEKL. This chain's CDR3 is CASSQDLGQGVAQYF. CDR3 in DNA: TGCGCCAGCAGCCAAGATCTCGGACAGGGAGTAGCGCAGTATTTT.

The chain carries TRBV25-1 and TRBJ1-1; D perhaps matches TRBD1 (6 bases). This CDR3 spans 14 amino acids. The germline gives CDR1 MGHDK, CDR2 SYGVNS. Trimming left V 3 bases short and J 7 bases short, with 15 bases between. The CDR3 reads CASSEAGGAIEAFF. Here the CDR3 DNA reads TGTGCCAGCAGTGAGGCGGGGGGGGCAATTGAAGCTTTCTTT.

As regards this clone: Other DNA sequences in the sample encode the same CDR3. This chain joins TRBV9 and TRBJ1-2; D is ambiguous. CDR1 and CDR2 (germline): SGDLS, YYNGEE. The V gene lost 0 bases and the J gene lost 2 bases, with 8 bases spanning the gap. The CDR3 sequence is 14 residues long. CDR3 sequence (DNA): TGTGCCAGCAGCGTAGAAGAGGGCAACTATGGCTACACCTTC. Its translation is CASSVEEGNYGYTF.

The chain employs TRBV6-5 and TRBJ1-2; 8 positions match TRBD1. The CDR3 runs to 16 residues. From germline, CDR1 is MNHEY and CDR2 SVGAGI. Trimming at V came to 2 bases and at J to 6 bases, leaving 11 bases not matched to a gene. The CDR3 sequence is CASSYDYWTGKDGYTF. For the CDR3, the DNA is TGTGCCAGCAGTTACGATTATTGGACAGGGAAGGATGGCTACACCTTC.

The rearrangement uses TRBV6-5 and TRBJ1-5, with 9 bases matching TRBD1. V gave up 5 bases and J gave up 4 bases; unmatched junction bases: 6. CDR1 and CDR2 from the germline V gene are MNHEY and SVGAGI. The CDR3 extends over 15 amino acids. CDR3 residues: CASSRGTGRNQPQHF. The CDR3 nucleotides read TGTGCCAGCAGTCGCGGGACAGGGAGAAATCAGCCCCAGCATTTT.

This clone was found once. The V and J genes are TRBV7-2 and TRBJ1-1; no clear D gene. Germline CDR1 is SGHTA and CDR2 is FQGNSA. The CDR3 covers 14 residues. V shed 3 bases and J shed 5 bases, with 13 bases lying between them. The CDR3, as DNA: TGTGCCAGCAGCTTTCCGGGAGTCCGTACTGAAGCTTTCTTT. This gives the protein CASSFPGVRTEAFF. Looking up the rest from reference TRBV7-2 and TRBJ1-1 gives the full variable domain: GAGVSQSPSNKVTEKGKDVELRCDPISGHTALYWYRQSLGQGLEFLIYFQGNSAPDKSGLPSDRFSAERTGGSVSTLTIQRTQQEDSAVYLCASSFPGVRTEAFFGQGTRLTVV.

V gene TRBV11-2 combines with J gene TRBJ2-1; possible D gene TRBD1, 6 bases. This CDR3 spans 13 amino acids. V shed 5 bases and J shed 10 bases, with 15 bases lying between them. The germline gives CDR1 SGHAT, CDR2 FQNNGV. CDR3 sequence reads: CASSITGKSEQFF. The CDR3 coding sequence is TGTGCCAGCAGCATCACAGGGAAAAGCGAGCAGTTCTTC.

The chain has TRBV10-1 and TRBJ2-2, with 8 bases aligning to TRBD1. Germline lookup yields CDR1 WNHNN and CDR2 SYGVQD (reference sequence). The CDR3 is made up of 14 amino acids. Losses at the gene ends were 7 bases for V and 7 bases for J; bases not matched to a gene: 8. CDR3 in DNA: TGCGCCAGCAACCAGGACAGGGTGGACGGGGAGCTGTTTTTT. Amino acids: CASNQDRVDGELFF.

The chain carries TRBV11-3 and TRBJ2-2; D call uncertain. Looked up from germline, CDR1 is SGHNT and CDR2 is YENEEA. V lost 1 base and J 5 bases, leaving 5 bases between the germline ends. This CDR3 comprises 13 residues. CDR3 sequence: CASSLGGTGELFF. In DNA form, the CDR3 reads TGTGCCAGCAGCTTAGGAGGAACCGGGGAGCTGTTTTTT.

There are a few counts of this clone. This chain joins TRBV18 and TRBJ2-2, with a tentative D call TRBD2 (5 bases). This CDR3 has 15 residues. Germline V gene data show CDR1 as KGHSH and CDR2 as LQKENI. Trimming left V 6 bases short and J 3 bases short, with 14 bases between. In nucleotides, the CDR3 is TGTGCCAGCTCCACTGAGGGCCTCGACACCGGGGAGCTGTTTTTT. This codes for CASSTEGLDTGELFF.

This CDR3 reads CASSPETGGEQFF. In nucleotides, the CDR3 is TGTGCCAGCTCACCAGAGACAGGGGGCGAGCAGTTCTTC. The chain joins TRBV18 to TRBJ2-1, with 10 bases identical to TRBD1. The germline V gene encodes CDR1 KGHSH and CDR2 LQKENI. The CDR3 is 13 amino acids. V lost 2 bases to trimming and J lost 10 bases; unmatched junction nucleotides: 2.

V is TRBV5-1 and J is TRBJ2-2; 9 nucleotides match TRBD2. This CDR3 comprises 17 residues. CDR1 and CDR2 from the germline V gene are SGHRS and YFSETQ. V lost 0 bases, J lost 2 bases, and 5 bases stayed unmatched. The CDR3 region is CASSLARGGENTGELFF. The CDR3 DNA is TGCGCCAGCAGCTTGGCCCGCGGGGGGGAAAACACCGGGGAGCTGTTTTTT.

This clone was detected a few times. The V call is TRBV5-1, the J call TRBJ2-1, with 8 bases matching TRBD2. The V and J ends lost 3 bases and 16 bases, in that order; junction bases with no gene match: 9. The CDR3 has 12 amino acids. Germline V gives CDR1 SGHRS, CDR2 YFSETQ. CDR3 DNA: TGCGCCAGCAGCTCGGGACTAGGGGATGACTTCTTC. Its protein is CASSSGLGDDFF.

V usage is TRBV9 and J usage is TRBJ1-3; D not resolved. CDR3 length: 16 residues. Germline V lookup: CDR1 SGDLS, CDR2 YYNGEE. The V end was cut by 3 bases, the J end by 2 bases, with 15 bases between. The CDR3 region is CASSARSRTTGNTIYF. For the CDR3, the DNA is TGTGCCAGCAGCGCCAGGTCCCGCACCACTGGAAACACCATATATTTT.

The table lists this clone with a few counts. This rearrangement joins TRBV6-4 to TRBJ1-1; TRBD1 agrees at 7 bases. CDR3 length: 15 amino acids. The germline V gene encodes CDR1 MRHNA and CDR2 SNTAGT. V dropped 6 bases and J dropped 4; count of bases not matched to a gene: 11. For the CDR3, the DNA is TGTGCCAGCAGCCGAAATGACAGGGAAGGCACTGAAGCTTTCTTT. This translates into CASSRNDREGTEAFF.

This clone was observed a few times. The chain links TRBV7-2 to TRBJ1-4; 9 bases map to TRBD1. The junction had 6 bases not matched to a gene; V was cut back by 3 bases and J by 7 bases. The CDR3 has 15 residues. The germline V gene has CDR1 SGHTA and CDR2 FQGNSA. The CDR3 nucleotides are TGTGCCAGCAGCTTCCAGACAGGGGGGTTTGAAAAACTGTTTTTT. This codes for CASSFQTGGFEKLFF.

The V gene is TRBV3-1 (or the pseudogene TRBV3-2), the J gene TRBJ2-7; tentatively, D is TRBD2 (6 bases). The CDR3 consists of 14 residues. Germline CDR1 is LGHDT and CDR2 is YNNKEL (reference sequence). V dropped 4 bases and J dropped 7 bases, with 17 bases sitting between them. The CDR3 sequence: CASSPRIGREEQYF. In DNA, the CDR3 is TGTGCCAGCAGCCCGAGGATAGGACGGGAGGAGCAGTACTTC.

The rearrangement uses TRBV7-3 and TRBJ2-5; maybe TRBD2 (6 bases). Germline-derived CDR1 and CDR2 are SGHTA and FQGTGA. Trimming left V 4 bases short and J 8 bases short, with 14 bases between. This CDR3 has 13 amino acids. The CDR3 DNA reads as TGTGCCAGCAGCTCTAGCGATCGCGCCACCCAGTACTTC. Protein: CASSSSDRATQYF.

This rearrangement joins TRBV2 to TRBJ2-2; D unresolved. V lost 3 bases, J lost 0 bases, and 8 bases lay in between. The V gene's germline CDR1 is SNHLY and CDR2 FYNNEI. This CDR3 is 15 amino acids long. CDR3 loop: CASSDLRSNTGELFF. The CDR3 nucleotides are TGTGCCAGCAGTGATTTGCGGTCGAACACCGGGGAGCTGTTTTTT.

The rearrangement links TRBV30 to TRBJ1-1; 11 bases map to TRBD1. Germline loops: CDR1 GTSNPN, CDR2 SVGIG (reference sequence). V dropped 4 bases and J dropped 5; count of bases not matched to a gene: 6. The CDR3 consists of 14 residues. CDR3 in amino acids: CAWTTGQGATEAFF. DNA of the CDR3: TGTGCCTGGACAACAGGACAGGGGGCGACTGAAGCTTTCTTT.

The CDR3: CASSPGTGANYGYTF. CDR3 nucleotides: TGTGCCAGTAGCCCCGGGACGGGAGCTAACTATGGCTACACCTTC. V gene TRBV19 combines with J gene TRBJ1-2, with D possibly being TRBD1 (5 bases). The CDR3 spans 15 residues. Looked up from germline, CDR1 is LNHDA and CDR2 is SQIVND (reference sequence). V was clipped by 6 bases and J by 0 bases, with 14 bases between them.